This T cell receptor beta chain was observed in a study of T cell repertoires in cytomegalovirus infection (dated 2019 in TCRdb). Context from the whole study: Peptide stimulations targeted recently identified HLA-C-restricted CMV epitopes, whose presentation resists viral immunomodulation, together with well-studied HLA-B-restricted epitopes. Donor HLA type was relevant to the analysis, because carriage of CMV infection together with the matching HLA type was indicated by public TCR beta signatures. Paper-wide results and their limitations: The ex vivo response was dominated by HLA-C-restricted CMV-specific TCR beta clonotypes, and the single most frequent clonotype in two of eight donors was supplied by these HLA-C-restricted clonotypes. In both this cohort and an independent roughly 350-donor cohort, the cumulative frequency of public TCR beta family members distinguished carriers of CMV infection plus the relevant HLA type.

Spanning cysteine to phenylalanine, the CDR3 consists of 13 amino acids. Only the CDR3 portion is preserved as DNA: 39 bases, with reading frame beginning at the first base. V lost 2 bases and J lost 6 bases, and the count of bases not matched to a germline gene is 2. Interpreted using the paper, the treatment or condition label stands for: in vitro stimulation with specific CMV peptide epitopes to enrich CMV-specific T cells. As for this clonotype: There is no known antigen for this receptor. Base qualities are not at hand, and no much larger clone is one base apart.

TCRdb lists the instrument as Illumina HiSeq 1500. TCRdb passed the public sequencing reads through fastp at Q25 and MiXCR, retaining productive beta sequences. Every distinct CDR3 protein forms one entry, paired with its most common genes and DNA. This sample has hundreds of thousands of distinct CDR3 sequences in its table, and about 29% of those were observed once. Of the sample, approximately 20% falls within the top ten clones. Sequenced here: cultured PBMCs, sampled from culture after CMV antigen stimulation. This TCR was recovered from a human donor in good health (CMV status not recorded). Some clones in this sample may be carry-over from other donors' samples. The V and J genes are TRBV12-3 or TRBV12-4 and TRBJ1-1; TRBD1 matches 8 bases in the middle. The CDR3 reads as follows: CASSLQGAAEAFF. The nucleotide sequence is TGTGCCAGCAGTTTACAGGGGGCAGCTGAAGCTTTCTTT.